This T cell receptor beta chain was retrieved from a study of blood T cell repertoires in COVID-19. V was shortened by 3 bases and J by 5 bases, with 8 bases between the two germline ends. CDR1 and CDR2 from the germline V gene are KGHSH and LQKENI. This CDR3 region has 13 residues. Assay: immunoSEQ multiplex PCR; the TCRdb copy retains only in-frame clones and omits some. The table shows 50,000 to 75,000 clones, with 70% to 80% occurring only once. The chain is built from TRBV18 and TRBJ2-1; a weak D match, TRBD2 (6 bases). Sequencing was done on a sample of peripheral blood. This TCR was recovered from an elderly man with active or convalescent COVID-19. CDR3 loop: CASSPGLHNEQFF. CDR3 DNA: TGTGCCAGCTCACCGGGACTTCACAATGAGCAGTTCTTC.